This record looks at one TCR beta chain sequence and its context. J was trimmed by 3 bases and V by 4 bases; bases with no gene match: 8. The CDR3 has 15 residues. The germline V gene encodes CDR1 KGHSH and CDR2 LQKENI. Followed longitudinally, the Seattle patients had been enrolled during active infection. The data belong to a study of blood T cell repertoires in COVID-19. Study-level information: The United States, Italy and Spain provided the acute and convalescent COVID-19 samples. The analysed material was cDNA or gDNA that came from T cells, B-cell-depleted T cells, or PBMCs.

Assay: immunoSEQ multiplex PCR; the TCRdb copy retains only in-frame clones and omits some. The repertoire includes 240,000 or so clones, roughly 79% of them detected once, and around 7.2% sits in the top ten. The source of this sequence is an elderly woman with COVID-19, enrolled during active disease. The material sequenced was peripheral blood. The chain is built from TRBV18 and TRBJ2-7; 8 bases agree with TRBD1. The CDR3 DNA reads TGTGCCAGCTCACTCGGACAGGGTAGGAACTACGAGCAGTACTTC. It specifies CASSLGQGRNYEQYF.